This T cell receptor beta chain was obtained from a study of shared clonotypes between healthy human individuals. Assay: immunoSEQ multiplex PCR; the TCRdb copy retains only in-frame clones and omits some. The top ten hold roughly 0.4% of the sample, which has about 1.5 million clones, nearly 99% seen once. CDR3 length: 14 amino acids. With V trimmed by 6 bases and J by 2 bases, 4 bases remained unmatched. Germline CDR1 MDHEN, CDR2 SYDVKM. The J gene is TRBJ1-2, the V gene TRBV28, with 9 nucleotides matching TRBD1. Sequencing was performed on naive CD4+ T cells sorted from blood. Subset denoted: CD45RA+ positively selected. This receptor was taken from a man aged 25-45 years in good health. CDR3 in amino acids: CASRGTGRNYGYTF. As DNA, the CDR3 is TGTGCCAGCAGGGGGACAGGGCGGAACTATGGCTACACCTTC.